The present T cell receptor beta chain was sequenced within a study of blood T cell repertoires in COVID-19. Study as a whole: Collection of acute and convalescent COVID-19 samples took place in the United States, Italy and Spain. T cells, B-cell-depleted T cells, or PBMCs supplied cDNA or gDNA.

Germline CDR1 is LNHNV and CDR2 is YYDKDF (reference sequence). The length of the CDR3 is 13 residues. V dropped 8 bases and J dropped 7; count of bases not matched to a gene: 8. This clone has only one observation. Authors' processing steps: Scientists estimated how many nucleated cells there were by amplifying reference gene primers. The method was immunoSEQ multiplex PCR; TCRdb's version includes in-frame clones alone and lacks a portion of them. The D gene and trimming were derived from the DNA, and the V and J assignments and clone size from that table. The top ten clones hold 4% to 6% of a sample with more than 95,000 clones, 82% of them seen once.

The chain employs TRBV15 and TRBJ1-2, with TRBD1 identical over 9 bases. The sequence derives from a man in his 60s with acute or convalescent COVID-19. Sample: peripheral blood. The CDR3 loop is CATDSGDRVGYTF. In DNA form, the CDR3 reads TGTGCCACCGATAGCGGGGACAGGGTTGGCTACACCTTC.